This T cell receptor beta chain was sequenced during a study of CD8 T cells in Susac syndrome (dated by TCRdb to about 2019). For the study in its entirety: Repertoire sequencing was used to test whether CD8+ T cell activation and differentiation in Susac syndrome was antigen driven. The study at large found these results: The number of individuals in the TCR sequencing and HLA analysis was recognized as being relatively small.

The CDR3, from cysteine to phenylalanine, totals 15 residues. This entry keeps only the CDR3 DNA: 45 bases, framed from base 1. V is clipped by 7 bases and J by 1 base, and the sequence between their germline boundaries is 13 bases long. For CDR1 and CDR2, the germline V gene (reference sequence) lists LNHDA and SQIVND. To note about this clonotype: The specificity of this receptor is unknown. Qualities for individual bases were not recorded, and no much larger clone is one base off.

High-throughput TCR beta sequencing profiled peripheral blood CD8+ and CD4+ T cells from healthy donors, Susac syndrome patients and multiple sclerosis patients. The multiple sclerosis controls were treatment-naive patients whose relapsing-remitting disease, either stable or active, fulfilled the revised McDonald criteria. Bulk CD8+ and CD4+ T cells were purified magnetically by negative isolation, whereas CD8+ TEMRA cells were enriched by FACS. Blood was drawn into EDTA tubes, processed within 24 hours, and PBMCs were isolated by density gradient centrifugation. PBMCs intended for TCR sequencing were cryopreserved in liquid nitrogen and were subsequently thawed in a 37 degrees C water bath. Purity of sorted or isolated CD4+, CD8+ and CD8+ TEMRA cells was at least 90%. RNA was extracted with the RNeasy kit and 0.5 to 1 ug was reverse transcribed using random hexamers. The immunoSEQ multiplex PCR assay, which covers 54 Vbeta and 13 Jbeta segments, was used to amplify TCR beta CDR3 regions. To correct PCR amplification bias, a synthetic template baseline was used for both primer optimization and computational correction. Processing in the source paper ran as follows. Only productive sequences were kept, with reads annotated to V, D and J genes according to IMGT and analyzed in immunoSEQ Analyzer. To calculate clonality, Shannon entropy was normalized by log2 of the number of productive unique sequences and then subtracted from one. For each patient and control, public and private clones were evaluated within the 100 most prevalent clones. A clone was defined as Susac-specific if it was absent from the healthy and MS cohorts, from more than 850 published viral clones and from other ImmuneACCESS disease sequences. TCRdb took the public reads, trimmed them with fastp at Q25, ran MiXCR for clone calling and kept in-frame beta chains. A single entry per CDR3 protein holds the most common genes and DNA from its merged rows. These V and J calls rely on TCRdb rather than the paper's analysis. For this sample there are some 100,000 distinct CDR3 sequences; 93% appear just once. 0.085% to 0.095% of the sample is held by the ten biggest clonotypes.

The V and J segments used are TRBV19 and TRBJ2-2, and possibly TRBD2, on 6 matching bases. Sequencing input: CD4+ T cells from PBMCs. This clonotype was obtained from a human donor with multiple sclerosis. The CDR3 region has the sequence CASKEMGGNTGELFF. The DNA reads TGTGCCAGTAAGGAGATGGGAGGGAACACCGGGGAGCTGTTTTTT.